This TCR beta chain was documented in a study of control samples from healthy donors and cancer patients. Trimming removed 5 bases at V and 6 bases at J, with 11 bases between. From germline, CDR1 is MDHEN and CDR2 SYDVKM. This CDR3 is built from 14 residues. Sequenced by immunoSEQ multiplex PCR; TCRdb stores in-frame clones only, minus some. The data show around 78,000 clones, 94% seen once. This clone was seen just once. Sequenced input: blood. This receptor was obtained from a woman in her late teens or twenties in good health. The V call is TRBV28, the J call TRBJ1-6; the D gene is possibly TRBD1 (6 bases). CDR3 DNA: TGTGCCAGCAGTCCAGGGGCGCGTAATTCACCCCTCCACTTT. It is translated as CASSPGARNSPLHF.